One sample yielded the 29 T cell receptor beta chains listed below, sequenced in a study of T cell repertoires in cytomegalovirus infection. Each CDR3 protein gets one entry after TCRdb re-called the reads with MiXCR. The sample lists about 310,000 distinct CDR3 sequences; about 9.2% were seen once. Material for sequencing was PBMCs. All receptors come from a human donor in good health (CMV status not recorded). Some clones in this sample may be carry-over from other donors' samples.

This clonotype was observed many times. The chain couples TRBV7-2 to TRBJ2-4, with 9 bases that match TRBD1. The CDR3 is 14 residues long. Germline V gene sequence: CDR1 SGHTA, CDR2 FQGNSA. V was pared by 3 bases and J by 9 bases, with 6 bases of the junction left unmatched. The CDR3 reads CASSFGTGRGIQYF. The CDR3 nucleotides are TGTGCCAGCAGCTTTGGGACAGGGAGAGGCATTCAGTACTTC.

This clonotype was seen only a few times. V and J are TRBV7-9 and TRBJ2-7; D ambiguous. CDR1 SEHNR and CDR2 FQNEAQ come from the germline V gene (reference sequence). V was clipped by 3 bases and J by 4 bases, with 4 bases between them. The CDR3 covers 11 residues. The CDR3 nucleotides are TGTGCCAGCAGCTTTTTATACGAGCAGTACGTC. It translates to CASSFLYEQYV.

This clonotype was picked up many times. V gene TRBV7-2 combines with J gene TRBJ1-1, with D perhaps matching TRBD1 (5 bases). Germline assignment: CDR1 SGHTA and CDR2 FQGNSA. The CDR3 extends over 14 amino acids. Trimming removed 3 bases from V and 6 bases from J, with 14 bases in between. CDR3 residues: CASSFQWGDSEAFF. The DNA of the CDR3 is TGTGCCAGCAGCTTTCAATGGGGGGACTCTGAAGCTTTCTTT.

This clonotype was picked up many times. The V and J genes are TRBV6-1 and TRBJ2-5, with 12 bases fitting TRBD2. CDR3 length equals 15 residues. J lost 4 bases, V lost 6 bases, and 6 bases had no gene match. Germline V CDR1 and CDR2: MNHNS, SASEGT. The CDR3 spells CASSLTSGGGETQYF. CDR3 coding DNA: TGTGCCAGCAGCTTGACTAGCGGGGGAGGAGAGACCCAGTACTTC.

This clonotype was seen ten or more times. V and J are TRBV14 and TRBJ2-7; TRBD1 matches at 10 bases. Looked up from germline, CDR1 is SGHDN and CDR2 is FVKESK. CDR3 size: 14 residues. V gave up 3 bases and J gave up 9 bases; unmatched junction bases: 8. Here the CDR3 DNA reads TGTGCCAGCAGCCATCTCGGACAGGGGGAATGGCAGTACTTC. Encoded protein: CASSHLGQGEWQYF.

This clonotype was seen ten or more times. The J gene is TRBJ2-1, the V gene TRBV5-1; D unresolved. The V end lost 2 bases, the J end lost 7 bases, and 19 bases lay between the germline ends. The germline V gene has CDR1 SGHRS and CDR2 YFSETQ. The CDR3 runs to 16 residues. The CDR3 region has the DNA TGCGCCAGCAGCTTCTTCTCGAATAGGGAAATGAATGAGCAGTTCTTC. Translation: CASSFFSNREMNEQFF.

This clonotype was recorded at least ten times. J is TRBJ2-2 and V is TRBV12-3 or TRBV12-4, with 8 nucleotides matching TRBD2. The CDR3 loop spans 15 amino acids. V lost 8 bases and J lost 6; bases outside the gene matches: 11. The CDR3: CASLTLDGGAGELFF. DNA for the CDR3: TGTGCCAGCCTAACCCTTGACGGGGGGGCCGGGGAGCTGTTTTTT.

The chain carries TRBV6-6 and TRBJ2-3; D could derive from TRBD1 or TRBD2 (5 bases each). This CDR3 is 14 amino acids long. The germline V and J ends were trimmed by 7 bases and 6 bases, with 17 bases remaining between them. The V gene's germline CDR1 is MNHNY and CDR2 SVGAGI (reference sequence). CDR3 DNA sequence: TGTGCCAGCACCCAGGACCGGGGCAGGGATACGCAGTATTTT. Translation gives CASTQDRGRDTQYF.

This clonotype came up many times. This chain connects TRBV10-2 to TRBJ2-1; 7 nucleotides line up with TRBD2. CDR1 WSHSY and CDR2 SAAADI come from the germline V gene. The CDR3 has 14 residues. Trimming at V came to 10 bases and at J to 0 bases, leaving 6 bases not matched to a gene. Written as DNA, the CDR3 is TGCGCCATCAAGCGGGACTCCTCCTACAATGAGCAGTTCTTC. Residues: CAIKRDSSYNEQFF.

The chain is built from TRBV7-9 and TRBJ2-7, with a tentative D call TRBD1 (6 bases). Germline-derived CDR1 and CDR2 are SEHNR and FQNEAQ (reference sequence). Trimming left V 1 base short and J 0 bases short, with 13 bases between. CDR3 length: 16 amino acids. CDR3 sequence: CASSLDRDTSSYEQYV. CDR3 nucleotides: TGTGCCAGCAGCTTAGATCGGGACACAAGCTCCTACGAGCAGTACGTC.

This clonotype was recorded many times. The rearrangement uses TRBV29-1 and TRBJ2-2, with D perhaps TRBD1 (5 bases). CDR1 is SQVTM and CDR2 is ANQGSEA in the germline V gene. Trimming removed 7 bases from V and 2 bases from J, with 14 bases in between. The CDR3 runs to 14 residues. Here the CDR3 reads CSARSRANTGELFF. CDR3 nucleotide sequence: TGCAGCGCACGTAGCAGGGCCAACACCGGGGAGCTGTTTTTT.

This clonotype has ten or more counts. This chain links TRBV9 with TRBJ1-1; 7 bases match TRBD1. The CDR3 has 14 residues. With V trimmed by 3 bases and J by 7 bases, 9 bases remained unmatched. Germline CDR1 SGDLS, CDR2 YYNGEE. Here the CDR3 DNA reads TGTGCCAGCAGCGCCTACGGAGGGGGCCTTGAAGCTTTCTTT. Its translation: CASSAYGGGLEAFF.

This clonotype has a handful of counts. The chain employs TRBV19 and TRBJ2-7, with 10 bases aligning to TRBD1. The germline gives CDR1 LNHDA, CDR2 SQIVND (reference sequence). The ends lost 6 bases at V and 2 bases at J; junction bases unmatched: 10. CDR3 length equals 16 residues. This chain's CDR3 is CASSDWGTGDPYEQYF. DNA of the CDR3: TGTGCCAGTAGCGATTGGGGGACAGGGGATCCCTACGAGCAGTACTTC.

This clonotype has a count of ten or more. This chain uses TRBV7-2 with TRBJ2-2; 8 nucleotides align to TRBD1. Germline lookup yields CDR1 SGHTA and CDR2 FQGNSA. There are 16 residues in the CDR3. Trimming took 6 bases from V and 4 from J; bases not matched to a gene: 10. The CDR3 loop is CASSFQGARGTGELFF. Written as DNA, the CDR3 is TGTGCCAGCAGTTTCCAGGGGGCGCGGGGCACCGGGGAGCTGTTTTTT. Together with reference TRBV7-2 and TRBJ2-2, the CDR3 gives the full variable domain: GAGVSQSPSNKVTEKGKDVELRCDPISGHTALYWYRQSLGQGLEFLIYFQGNSAPDKSGLPSDRFSAERTGGSVSTLTIQRTQQEDSAVYLCASSFQGARGTGELFFGEGSRLTVL.

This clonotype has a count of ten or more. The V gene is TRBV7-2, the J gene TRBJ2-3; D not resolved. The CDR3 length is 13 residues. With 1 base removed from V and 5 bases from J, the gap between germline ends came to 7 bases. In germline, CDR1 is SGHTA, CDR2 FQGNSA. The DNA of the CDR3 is TGTGCCAGCAGCTTAGGAAGTGGAGATACGCAGTATTTT. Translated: CASSLGSGDTQYF.

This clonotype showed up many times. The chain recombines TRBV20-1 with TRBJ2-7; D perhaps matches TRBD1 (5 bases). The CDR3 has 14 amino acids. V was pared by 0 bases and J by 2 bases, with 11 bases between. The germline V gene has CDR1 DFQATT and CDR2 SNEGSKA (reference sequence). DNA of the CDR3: TGCAGTGCTAGAGATATTCAGGGTCCCTACGAGCAGTACTTC. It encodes CSARDIQGPYEQYF.

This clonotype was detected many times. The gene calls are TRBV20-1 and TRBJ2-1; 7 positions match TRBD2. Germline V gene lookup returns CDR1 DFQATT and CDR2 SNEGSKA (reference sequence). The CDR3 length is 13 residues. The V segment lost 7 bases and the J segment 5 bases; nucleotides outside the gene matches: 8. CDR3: CSVQRGADNEQFF. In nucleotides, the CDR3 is TGCAGTGTCCAGCGGGGAGCAGACAATGAGCAGTTCTTC.

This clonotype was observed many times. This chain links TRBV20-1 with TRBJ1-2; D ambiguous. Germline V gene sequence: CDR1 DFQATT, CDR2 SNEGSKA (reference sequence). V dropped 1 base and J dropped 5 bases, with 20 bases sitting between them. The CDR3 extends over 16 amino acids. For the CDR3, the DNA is TGCAGTGCTAGAGCGGGCTCCAGGAGAATTTCTTATGGCTACACCTTC. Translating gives CSARAGSRRISYGYTF.

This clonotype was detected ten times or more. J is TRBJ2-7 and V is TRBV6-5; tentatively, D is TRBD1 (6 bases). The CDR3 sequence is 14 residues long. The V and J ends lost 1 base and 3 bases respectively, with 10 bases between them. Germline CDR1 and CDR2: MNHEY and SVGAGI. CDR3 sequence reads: CASSYLGDNYEQYF. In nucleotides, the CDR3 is TGTGCCAGCAGTTACTTAGGGGACAACTACGAGCAGTACTTC.

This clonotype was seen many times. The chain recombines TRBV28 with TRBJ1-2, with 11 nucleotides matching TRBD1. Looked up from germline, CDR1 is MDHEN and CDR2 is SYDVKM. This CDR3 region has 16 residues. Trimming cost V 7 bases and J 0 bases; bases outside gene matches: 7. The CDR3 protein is CASTGGDRGANYGYTF. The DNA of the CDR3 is TGTGCCAGCACCGGGGGGGACAGGGGGGCTAACTATGGCTACACCTTC.

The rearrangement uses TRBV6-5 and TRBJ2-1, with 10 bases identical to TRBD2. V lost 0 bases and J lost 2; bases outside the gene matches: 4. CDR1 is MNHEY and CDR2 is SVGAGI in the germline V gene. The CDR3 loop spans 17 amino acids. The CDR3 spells CASSYSSGGPTYNEQFF. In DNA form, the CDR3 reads TGTGCCAGCAGTTACTCTAGCGGGGGGCCGACCTACAATGAGCAGTTCTTC.

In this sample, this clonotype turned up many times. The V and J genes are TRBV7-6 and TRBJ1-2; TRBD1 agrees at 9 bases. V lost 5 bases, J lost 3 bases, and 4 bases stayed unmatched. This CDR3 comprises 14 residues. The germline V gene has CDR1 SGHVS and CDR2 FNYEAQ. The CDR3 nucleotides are TGTGCCAGCAGCAGACGGACAGGGGACTATGGCTACACCTTC. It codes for CASSRRTGDYGYTF.

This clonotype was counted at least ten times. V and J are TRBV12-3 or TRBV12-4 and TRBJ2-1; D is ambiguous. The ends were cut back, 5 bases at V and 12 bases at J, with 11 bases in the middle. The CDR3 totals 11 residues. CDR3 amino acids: CASSTRFGQFF. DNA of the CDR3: TGTGCCAGCAGTACGAGGTTTGGGCAGTTCTTC.

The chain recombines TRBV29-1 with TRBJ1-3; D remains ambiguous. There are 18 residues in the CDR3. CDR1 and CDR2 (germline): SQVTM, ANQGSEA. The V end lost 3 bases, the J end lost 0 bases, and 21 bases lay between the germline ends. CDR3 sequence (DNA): TGCAGCGTTGAGGGTGAGGCACCGATGCCCGACTCTGGAAACACCATATATTTT. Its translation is CSVEGEAPMPDSGNTIYF.

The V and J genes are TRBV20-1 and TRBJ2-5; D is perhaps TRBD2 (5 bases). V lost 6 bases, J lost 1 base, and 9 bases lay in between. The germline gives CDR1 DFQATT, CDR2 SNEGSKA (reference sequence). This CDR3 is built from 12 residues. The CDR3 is CSASGSQETQYF. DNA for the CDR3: TGCAGTGCCTCGGGGAGCCAAGAGACCCAGTACTTC.

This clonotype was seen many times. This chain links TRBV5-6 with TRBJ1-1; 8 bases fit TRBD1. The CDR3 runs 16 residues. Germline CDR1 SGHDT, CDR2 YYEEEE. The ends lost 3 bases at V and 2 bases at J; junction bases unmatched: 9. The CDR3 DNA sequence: TGTGCCAGCAGCTGGACAGGGCTTGGTGCTAACACTGAAGCTTTCTTT. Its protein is CASSWTGLGANTEAFF.

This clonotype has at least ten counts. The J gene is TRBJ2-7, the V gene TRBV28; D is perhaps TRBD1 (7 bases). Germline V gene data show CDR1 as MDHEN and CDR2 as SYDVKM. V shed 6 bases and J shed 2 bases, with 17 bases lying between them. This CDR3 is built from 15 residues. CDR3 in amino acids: CASRPGGSGAYEQYV. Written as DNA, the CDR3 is TGTGCCAGCAGACCAGGGGGGTCGGGTGCCTACGAGCAGTACGTC.

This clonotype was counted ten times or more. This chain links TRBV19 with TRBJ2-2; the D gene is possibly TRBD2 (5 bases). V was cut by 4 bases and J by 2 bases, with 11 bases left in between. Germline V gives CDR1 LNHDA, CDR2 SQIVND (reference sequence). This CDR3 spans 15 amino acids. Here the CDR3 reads CASSRPSLNTGELFF. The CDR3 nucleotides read TGTGCCAGTAGTAGGCCTAGCCTCAACACCGGGGAGCTGTTTTTT.

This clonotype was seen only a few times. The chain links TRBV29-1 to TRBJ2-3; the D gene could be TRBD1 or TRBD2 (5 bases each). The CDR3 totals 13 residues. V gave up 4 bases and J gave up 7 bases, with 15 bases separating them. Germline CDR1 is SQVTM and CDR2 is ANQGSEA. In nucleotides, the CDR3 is TGCAGCGTTGGAGGGGTGGTCAGAAATACGCAGTATTTT. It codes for CSVGGVVRNTQYF.